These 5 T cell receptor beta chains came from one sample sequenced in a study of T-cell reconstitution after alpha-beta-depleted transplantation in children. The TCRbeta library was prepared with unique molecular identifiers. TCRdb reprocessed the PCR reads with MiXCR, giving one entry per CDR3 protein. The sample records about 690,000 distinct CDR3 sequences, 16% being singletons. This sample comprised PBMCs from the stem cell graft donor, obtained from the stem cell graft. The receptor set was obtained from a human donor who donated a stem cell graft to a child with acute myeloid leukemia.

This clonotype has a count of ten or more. CDR3 coding DNA: TGCAGCGTTGGGGGCATAGGGGATGTCTACACCTTC. Protein: CSVGGIGDVYTF. This chain links TRBV29-1 with TRBJ1-2, with D possibly TRBD1 on 5 matching bases. The V end was cut by 4 bases, the J end by 10 bases, with 16 bases between. The length of the CDR3 is 12 residues. CDR1 SQVTM and CDR2 ANQGSEA come from the germline V gene.

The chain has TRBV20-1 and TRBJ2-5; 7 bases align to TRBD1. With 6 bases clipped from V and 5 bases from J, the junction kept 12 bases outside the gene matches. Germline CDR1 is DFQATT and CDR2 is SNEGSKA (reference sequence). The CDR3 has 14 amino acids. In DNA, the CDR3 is TGCAGTGCGGTCCCAGGGGGACGGACGGAGACCCAGTACTTC. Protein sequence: CSAVPGGRTETQYF.

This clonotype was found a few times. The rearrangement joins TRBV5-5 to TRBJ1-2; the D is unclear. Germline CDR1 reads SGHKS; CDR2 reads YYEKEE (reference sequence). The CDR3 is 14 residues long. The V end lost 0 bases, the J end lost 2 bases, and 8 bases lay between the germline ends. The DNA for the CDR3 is TGTGCCAGCAGCTTGGTGTCAGAGAACTATGGCTACACCTTC. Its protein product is CASSLVSENYGYTF.

CDR3 in amino acids: CASSYGSGQGFNEQYF. CDR3 sequence (DNA): TGTGCCAGCAGTTATGGGTCGGGACAGGGATTCAACGAGCAGTACTTC. This chain joins TRBV6-5 and TRBJ2-7, with 9 bases identical to TRBD1. The junction had 11 bases not matched to a gene; V was cut back by 3 bases and J by 5 bases. The germline V gene encodes CDR1 MNHEY and CDR2 SVGAGI. This CDR3 spans 16 amino acids.

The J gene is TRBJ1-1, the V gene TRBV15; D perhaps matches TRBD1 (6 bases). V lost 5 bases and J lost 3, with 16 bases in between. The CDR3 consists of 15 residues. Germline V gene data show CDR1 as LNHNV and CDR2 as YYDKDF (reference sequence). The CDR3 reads CATSPEPGVDTEAFF. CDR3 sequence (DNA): TGTGCCACCAGCCCCGAACCAGGGGTGGACACTGAAGCTTTCTTT.